The 30 T cell receptor beta chains in this list originate from one sample, sequenced in a study of cytomegalovirus exposure and HLA in healthy donors. Using immunoSEQ multiplex PCR, the repertoire was profiled, and TCRdb retains in-frame clones only, with some absent. The sample yields approximately 100,000 clones, about 90% seen once. The sequencing sample was made of PBMCs. These receptors were obtained from a man between 18 and 35 years old in good health and CMV-seropositive.

The chain couples TRBV29-1 to TRBJ1-2; perhaps TRBD1 as D (5 bases). The CDR3 has 13 residues. The germline V and J ends were trimmed by 2 bases and 2 bases, with 9 bases remaining between them. CDR1 is SQVTM and CDR2 is ANQGSEA in the germline V gene. CDR3 sequence: CSVEQGRNYGYTF. The DNA for the CDR3 is TGCAGCGTTGAACAGGGAAGAAACTATGGCTACACCTTC.

V is TRBV6-6 and J is TRBJ2-7; D not certain. CDR1 MNHNY and CDR2 SVGAGI come from the germline V gene (reference sequence). The V end lost 1 base, the J end lost 2 bases, and 9 bases lay between the germline ends. The CDR3 loop spans 14 amino acids. The chain's CDR3 is CASSYLAPTYEQYF. CDR3 DNA sequence: TGTGCCAGCAGTTACTTAGCTCCCACCTACGAGCAGTACTTC.

This chain connects TRBV5-1 to TRBJ2-5, with 8 bases identical to TRBD1. The CDR3 is made up of 14 amino acids. Germline values: CDR1 SGHRS, CDR2 YFSETQ. V was clipped by 5 bases and J by 5 bases; unmatched bases: 8. The CDR3 DNA sequence: TGCGCCAGCAGACGGGAGTGGACAGGGGAGACCCAGTACTTC. Protein sequence: CASRREWTGETQYF.

Written as DNA, the CDR3 is TGCGCCAGCAGCCAAGTTGCGGGAAACAATGAGCAGTTCTTC. This translates into CASSQVAGNNEQFF. J is TRBJ2-1 and V is TRBV4-1; D perhaps matches TRBD2 (6 bases). Trimming took 1 base from V and 5 from J, leaving 9 bases between them. Germline V CDR1 and CDR2: MGHRA, YSYEKL. The CDR3 consists of 14 residues.

The chain joins TRBV7-3 to TRBJ2-3; 7 positions agree with TRBD1. The CDR3 loop spans 14 amino acids. V lost 4 bases to trimming and J lost 5 bases; unmatched junction nucleotides: 6. Germline values: CDR1 SGHTA, CDR2 FQGTGA. The CDR3 spells CASSSRTGEDTQYF. CDR3 in DNA: TGTGCCAGCAGCTCCCGGACAGGTGAAGATACGCAGTATTTT.

The V and J genes are TRBV19 and TRBJ2-3; a weak D match, TRBD1 (5 bases). Looked up from germline, CDR1 is LNHDA and CDR2 is SQIVND (reference sequence). CDR3 length equals 17 residues. Deletions cut 9 bases from V and 5 bases from J, with 27 bases between. The CDR3 bases are TGTGCCAGAACCGGACACCAGGGAAAGGTACTTCAAGATACGCAGTATTTT. This encodes CARTGHQGKVLQDTQYF.

V usage is TRBV4-3 and J usage is TRBJ2-3; D is ambiguous. CDR1 is LGHNA and CDR2 is YSLEER in the germline V gene. Trimming took off 0 bases at V and 6 bases at J, with 10 bases between the two ends. The CDR3 runs 14 residues. The CDR3 DNA is TGCGCCAGCAGCCAAGACGGTTATACGGATACGCAGTATTTT. It codes for CASSQDGYTDTQYF.

The chain joins TRBV7-3 to TRBJ2-7; TRBD2 is a possible D gene (6 bases). The V end was cut by 1 base, the J end by 0 bases, with 10 bases between. Per the germline V gene, CDR1 is SGHTA and CDR2 is FQGTGA. The CDR3 is 15 amino acids. CDR3 protein: CASSLKPGDSYEQYF. The CDR3 DNA reads as TGTGCCAGCAGCTTAAAGCCGGGGGACTCCTACGAGCAGTACTTC.

This clone was counted a single time. CDR3 nucleotide sequence: TGCGCCAGCAGCTTGGTACTAGCGGGGGCGACCGGGGAGCTGTTTTTT. Translating it yields CASSLVLAGATGELFF. The chain employs TRBV5-1 and TRBJ2-2; TRBD2 matches 11 bases. The CDR3 spans 16 residues. Trimming at V came to 0 bases and at J to 5 bases, leaving 3 bases not matched to a gene. The V gene's germline CDR1 is SGHRS and CDR2 YFSETQ.

The chain combines TRBV7-9 with TRBJ2-7; the match to TRBD2 covers 8 bases. CDR1 and CDR2 from the germline V gene are SEHNR and FQNEAQ (reference sequence). V dropped 1 base and J dropped 4; count of bases not matched to a gene: 9. This CDR3 contains 16 residues. The CDR3 loop is CASSLDVSGTIYEQYF. CDR3 in DNA: TGTGCCAGCAGCTTAGATGTTAGCGGGACCATTTACGAGCAGTACTTC.

For this clone: The junction and the germline gene differ at one end; a read error may be behind it. The V and J genes are TRBV6-1 and TRBJ1-1, with D tentatively TRBD1 (6 bases). Germline V CDR1 and CDR2: MNHNS, SASEGT. The CDR3 is 15 amino acids. CDR3 loop: CASSEAPDSSTEAIF. CDR3 DNA sequence: TGTGCCAGCAGTGAAGCCCCGGACAGCTCCACTGAAGCTATCTTT.

This clone has a handful of counts. The V and J genes are TRBV7-8 and TRBJ2-7; tentatively, D is TRBD2 (6 bases). V lost 1 base to trimming and J lost 0 bases, with 16 bases between them. The CDR3 extends over 17 amino acids. The germline CDR1 and CDR2 sequences are SGHVS and FQNEAQ. The CDR3 loop reads CASSLVGGTTGSYEQYF. The CDR3 nucleotides are TGTGCCAGCAGCTTAGTGGGAGGCACCACTGGCTCCTACGAGCAGTACTTC.

The gene calls are TRBV5-1 and TRBJ2-7; D possibly corresponds to TRBD2 (7 bases). V lost 0 bases and J lost 9, with 22 bases in between. The CDR3 is 16 residues long. Germline V gene data show CDR1 as SGHRS and CDR2 as YFSETQ. In DNA, the CDR3 is TGCGCCAGCAGCTTGGATCGGGGGGCACGTTCATTTGGGCAGTACTTC. Its protein is CASSLDRGARSFGQYF.

This chain joins TRBV11-3 and TRBJ2-1; 9 nucleotides align to TRBD1. The V gene's germline CDR1 is SGHNT and CDR2 YENEEA. Germline trimming cut 0 bases from V and 6 bases from J; bases unmatched to any gene: 3. The CDR3 sequence is 15 residues long. The CDR3 bases are TGTGCCAGCAGCTTAGACACGGGACAGGGCAATGAGCAGTTCTTC. Protein product: CASSLDTGQGNEQFF.

The chain recombines TRBV6-6 with TRBJ1-6; D remains unclear. This CDR3 contains 14 residues. CDR1 MNHNY and CDR2 SVGAGI come from the germline V gene (reference sequence). V dropped 0 bases and J dropped 10 bases, with 10 bases sitting between them. The CDR3 region has the DNA TGTGCCAGCAGTTACTCGACTAATCGCTCACCCCTCCACTTT. Its translation is CASSYSTNRSPLHF.

V and J are TRBV18 and TRBJ1-5; 7 positions match TRBD1. This CDR3 is 15 amino acids long. Trimming took 5 bases from V and 4 from J; bases not matched to a gene: 8. Germline CDR1 reads KGHSH; CDR2 reads LQKENI. In nucleotides, the CDR3 is TGTGCCAGCTCAGGACAGACAGGGCGGAATCAGCCCCAGCATTTT. As protein: CASSGQTGRNQPQHF.

This chain joins TRBV7-2 and TRBJ2-7; TRBD1 matches 9 bases. The germline V gene encodes CDR1 SGHTA and CDR2 FQGNSA. Trimming at V came to 3 bases and at J to 1 base, leaving 4 bases not matched to a gene. This CDR3 is built from 15 residues. The chain's CDR3 is CASSFTGTGSYEQYF. The CDR3 nucleotides are TGTGCCAGCAGCTTTACCGGGACAGGGTCCTACGAGCAGTACTTC.

This clone appeared once. The chain employs TRBV7-6 and TRBJ1-1; possible D gene TRBD1, 5 bases. Trimming cost V 4 bases and J 9 bases, with 12 bases left between them. Germline loops: CDR1 SGHVS, CDR2 FNYEAQ. This CDR3 comprises 12 residues. CDR3 nucleotides: TGTGCCAGCAGCTCCGAACAGGCGAAAGCTTTCTTT. Translating it yields CASSSEQAKAFF.

A few counts support this clone. The rearrangement uses TRBV28 and TRBJ2-1; D unresolved. V dropped 5 bases and J dropped 4 bases, with 6 bases sitting between them. The CDR3 is 12 residues long. Germline CDR1 is MDHEN and CDR2 is SYDVKM. In DNA, the CDR3 is TGTGCCAGCAGTCTGCGATACAATGAGCAGTTCTTC. It yields the protein CASSLRYNEQFF. The whole variable domain, remainder taken from reference TRBV28 and TRBJ2-1, is DVKVTQSSRYLVKRTGEKVFLECVQDMDHENMFWYRQDPGLGLRLIYFSYDVKMKEKGDIPEGYSVSREKKERFSLILESASTNQTSMYLCASSLRYNEQFFGPGTRLTVL.

This chain uses TRBV2 with TRBJ1-2; no clear D. V lost 6 bases and J lost 7, with 18 bases in between. This CDR3 is built from 14 residues. In germline, CDR1 is SNHLY, CDR2 FYNNEI. The CDR3 DNA reads as TGTGCCAGCAGGTCAGGAATAGTAACCGCTGGCTACACCTTC. As protein: CASRSGIVTAGYTF.

The chain uses TRBV6-5 and TRBJ2-5; 12 bases agree with TRBD2. The germline CDR1 and CDR2 sequences are MNHEY and SVGAGI. CDR3 length: 16 amino acids. With V trimmed by 4 bases and J by 4 bases, 7 bases remained unmatched. CDR3 sequence (DNA): TGTGCCAGCAGTTTAAGGACTAGCGGGACCCGAGAGACCCAGTACTTC. Protein sequence: CASSLRTSGTRETQYF.

This sequence joins TRBV25-1 and TRBJ2-7; TRBD1 matches at 8 bases. Germline lookup yields CDR1 MGHDK and CDR2 SYGVNS. V lost 4 bases to trimming and J lost 3 bases; unmatched junction nucleotides: 8. The CDR3 loop spans 15 amino acids. The DNA for the CDR3 is TGTGCCAGCAGTGGCGAAGGGACAGGCCACTACGAGCAGTACTTC. It translates to CASSGEGTGHYEQYF.

The V and J genes are TRBV27 and TRBJ2-1; TRBD2 matches at 9 bases. The CDR3 runs to 14 residues. Germline CDR1 reads MNHEY; CDR2 reads SMNVEV (reference sequence). V lost 4 bases to trimming and J lost 8 bases; unmatched junction nucleotides: 6. DNA of the CDR3: TGTGCCAGCAGTTCGCGGGAGGGCCTTGATGAGCAGTTCTTC. This translates into CASSSREGLDEQFF.

V usage is TRBV6-1 and J usage is TRBJ2-4; 7 bases line up with TRBD1. The CDR3 spans 13 residues. Germline V gives CDR1 MNHNS, CDR2 SASEGT. The V gene end was trimmed by 10 bases and the J gene end by 8 bases; junction bases not matched to a gene: 11. CDR3 sequence: CATRGYNGDIQYF. The CDR3 nucleotides read TGTGCCACCAGGGGGTATAACGGGGACATTCAGTACTTC.

The genes are TRBV18 and TRBJ2-4; D is perhaps TRBD2 (6 bases). Germline V gives CDR1 KGHSH, CDR2 LQKENI. The CDR3 contains 17 residues. V was pared by 2 bases and J by 5 bases, with 19 bases between. The CDR3 region has the DNA TGTGCCAGCTCACCAGTTCATGGAGGGCTTTCCGAAAACATTCAGTACTTC. Its translation is CASSPVHGGLSENIQYF.

The genes are TRBV5-1 and TRBJ1-2, with 8 bases matching TRBD1. Germline V gives CDR1 SGHRS, CDR2 YFSETQ. CDR3 length: 15 residues. With V trimmed by 4 bases and J by 4 bases, 9 bases remained unmatched. The DNA for the CDR3 is TGCGCCAGCAGCCAAGGGACAGGAGACTTCTATGGCTACACCTTC. This encodes CASSQGTGDFYGYTF.

The chain employs TRBV28 and TRBJ2-7, with 7 bases that match TRBD1. From germline, CDR1 is MDHEN and CDR2 SYDVKM. Unmatched junction bases numbered 7, after V lost 4 bases and J lost 4 bases. CDR3 length equals 14 residues. CDR3 residues: CASSSDKQGYEQYF. CDR3 bases: TGTGCCAGCAGTTCCGACAAACAGGGGTACGAGCAGTACTTC. The full variable domain, completed using reference TRBV28 and TRBJ2-7, is DVKVTQSSRYLVKRTGEKVFLECVQDMDHENMFWYRQDPGLGLRLIYFSYDVKMKEKGDIPEGYSVSREKKERFSLILESASTNQTSMYLCASSSDKQGYEQYFGPGTRLTVT.

The chain couples TRBV6-6 to TRBJ2-2; TRBD1 is a possible D gene (7 bases). Trimming removed 2 bases at V and 5 bases at J, with 12 bases between. CDR3 length: 15 residues. Germline V gene lookup returns CDR1 MNHNY and CDR2 SVGAGI (reference sequence). Here the CDR3 reads CASSYGGGRTGELFF. The CDR3 coding sequence is TGTGCCAGCAGTTACGGAGGGGGCAGGACCGGGGAGCTGTTTTTT.

V and J are TRBV4-2 and TRBJ1-2; D remains ambiguous. This CDR3 is built from 16 residues. From germline, CDR1 is LGHNA and CDR2 YNFKEQ. V shed 0 bases and J shed 7 bases, with 18 bases lying between them. The CDR3 coding sequence is TGTGCCAGCAGCCAAGATCTGGAGTTTAATACTCGTGGCTACACCTTC. This sequence encodes CASSQDLEFNTRGYTF.

The chain employs TRBV11-1 and TRBJ1-6; D is ambiguous. Germline V gene sequence: CDR1 SGHAT, CDR2 FQDESV (reference sequence). Trimming left V 5 bases short and J 5 bases short, with 13 bases between. The CDR3 consists of 15 residues. This CDR3 reads CASSLHPGDNSPLHF. The CDR3 nucleotides are TGTGCCAGCAGCCTCCATCCCGGGGATAATTCACCCCTCCACTTT.